This T cell receptor beta chain was recovered during a study of human T cells and chemical hapten exposure. Time point indicated: patch test 2, 6 weeks after DPC sensitization. Specified treatment: therapeutic diphenylcyclopropenone sensitization with weekly scalp DPC. TCRdb reprocessed the RACE reads with MiXCR, giving one entry per CDR3 protein. The sample contains more than 90,000 distinct CDR3 sequences, approximately 10% of which appear only once. This CDR3 spans 12 amino acids. Trimming left V 5 bases short and J 1 base short, with 4 bases between. Germline V lookup: CDR1 SGHDT, CDR2 YYEEEE. This specimen consisted of whole blood, obtained in connection with sensitization to the hapten diphenylcyclopropenone (DPC). The TCR comes from a woman in her thirties or forties with alopecia areata. Some clones in this sample may be carry-over from other donors' samples. The chain employs TRBV5-6 and TRBJ2-4; D gene uncertain. For the CDR3, the DNA is TGTGCCAGCAGTTTTGCCAAAAACATTCAGTACTTC. Its translation: CASSFAKNIQYF. Full variable domain (rest looked up from reference TRBV5-6 and TRBJ2-4): DAGVTQSPTHLIKTRGQQVTLRCSPKSGHDTVSWYQQALGQGPQFIFQYYEEEERQRGNFPDRFSGHQFPNYSSELNVNALLLGDSALYLCASSFAKNIQYFGAGTRLSVL.